Listed below are T cell receptor beta chains from one sample, sequenced in a study of read filtering for tumor transcriptome and immune sequencing. MiXCR was run by TCRdb on the reads, yielding one entry per CDR3 protein. The repertoire has 120,000 or so distinct CDR3 sequences, approximately 13% of them found once; the top ten carry about 10%. Material for sequencing was a population of CD138-negative cells sorted from bone marrow. These receptors were obtained from a donor aged 40 or older with multiple myeloma. CDR3s include the opening cysteine and the closing phenylalanine or tryptophan. A D gene is named only where the DNA matches it firmly. Clone size, where shown, is once, few, many, or a class for clones that have expanded.

TGCGCCAGCAGCCAAGATCTAGAGGGAAACTATGGCTACACCTTC CASSQDLEGNYGYTF many TRBV4-1 - TRBJ1-2
TGTGCCAGCAGCGTCCGGGACGATTACAATGAGCAGTTCTTC CASSVRDDYNEQFF many TRBV7-8 - TRBJ2-1
TGTGCCAGCAGCCAATTCAGGCAGCCGCAAGAGACCCAGTACTTC CASSQFRQPQETQYF - TRBV3-1 - TRBJ2-5
TGCAGCGTTGAGGCCACAGGGGGCCAGACTGAAGCTTTCTTT CSVEATGGQTEAFF few TRBV29-1 TRBD1 TRBJ1-1
TGTGCCAGCTCGCGGATATTGAACACTGAAGCTTTCTTT CASSRILNTEAFF many TRBV6-1 - TRBJ1-1
TGTGCCAGCAGCCCAGGACTAGCAGGCGAGCAGTTCTTC CASSPGLAGEQFF many TRBV11-2 TRBD2 TRBJ2-1
- CASSTSYQETQYF many TRBV6-2/TRBV6-3 - TRBJ2-5
TGTGCCAGCAGCCCGGGGGCCATTTACGAGCAGTACTTC CASSPGAIYEQYF many TRBV7-9 - TRBJ2-7
TGCGCCAGCAGCTCGGCGCGAAGCGCTGAAGCTTTCTTT CASSSARSAEAFF many TRBV4-1 - TRBJ1-1
TGTGCCAGCACCTTAGGACTCGGCAGCTGGACAGATACGCAGTATTTT CASTLGLGSWTDTQYF many TRBV11-2 - TRBJ2-3
TGCGCCAGCAGCTTGGGGCTAGCGGGAGGGCCTTACAATGAGCAGTTCTTC CASSLGLAGGPYNEQFF many TRBV5-1 TRBD2 TRBJ2-1
TGTGCCAGCAGGCCACGGGACACCTACTCTGGGGCCAACGTCCTGACTTTC CASRPRDTYSGANVLTF many TRBV3-1 - TRBJ2-6
TGTGCCACCAGCAGAGGCATATCGGATCGGGGACAGGCACGAGAGACCCAGTACTTC CATSRGISDRGQARETQYF - TRBV15 TRBD1 TRBJ2-5
TGTGCCAGCTCACCACAACAGGGGCGGTCGGAGACCCAGTACTTC CASSPQQGRSETQYF - TRBV18 TRBD1 TRBJ2-5
TGTGCCAGCAGTTCGAGGACTAGCACAAAAAACATTCAGTACTTC CASSSRTSTKNIQYF many TRBV12-3/TRBV12-4 TRBD2 TRBJ2-4
TGTGCCAGCGCTTCCTCCGGTAGTAGGCAAGATACGCAGTATTTT CASASSGSRQDTQYF - TRBV27 - TRBJ2-3